One and the same sample provided the 10 T cell receptor beta chains below, sequenced in a study of beta chain features in type 1 diabetes. Study results and caveats: Across all four CD4+ subsets, people with type 1 diabetes showed modestly shorter TCRB CDR3s.

The isolated RNA, all of it, was reverse transcribed, so expressed TCRB transcripts were what got sequenced. The table came from immunoSEQ multiplex PCR; TCRdb's copy has only in-frame clones and leaves some out. The data show about 660,000 clones, with over 12% seen just once and approximately 0.039% held by the top ten. No cognate antigen is known for these TCRs. The sample was naive CD4+ T cells from blood. Receptors were obtained from a man between 18 and 35 years old with type 1 diabetes.

This clone turned up a few times. The V gene is TRBV4-3, the J gene TRBJ2-5; no reliable D call. V lost 0 bases, J lost 8 bases, and 16 bases lay in between. CDR1 and CDR2 from the germline V gene are LGHNA and YSLEER. The CDR3 is made up of 15 amino acids. The CDR3 reads CASSQEGLKEETQYF. In DNA, the CDR3 is TGCGCCAGCAGCCAAGAAGGGCTGAAAGAGGAAACCCAGTACTTC.

V usage is TRBV14 and J usage is TRBJ2-7, with no clear D. From germline, CDR1 is SGHDN and CDR2 FVKESK. Trimming took 1 base from V and 0 from J, leaving 16 bases between them. The length of the CDR3 is 17 residues. CDR3 DNA sequence: TGTGCCAGCAGCCAAGGCGGATGGCGCCCAAGCTCCTACGAGCAGTACTTC. This translates into CASSQGGWRPSSYEQYF. The variable domain in full, with the rest retrieved from reference TRBV14 and TRBJ2-7, is EAGVTQFPSHSVIEKGQTVTLRCDPISGHDNLYWYRRVMGKEIKFLLHFVKESKQDESGMPNNRFLAERTGGTYSTLKVQPAELEDSGVYFCASSQGGWRPSSYEQYFGPGTRLTVT.

The chain uses TRBV6-1 and TRBJ1-5; a possible D gene is TRBD1 (6 bases). Germline assignment: CDR1 MNHNS and CDR2 SASEGT. Trimming shortened V by 0 bases and J by 6 bases, and 18 bases separated the two germline ends. The CDR3 sequence is 17 residues long. The CDR3 sequence is CASSEALQRGAGQPQHF. The CDR3 nucleotides are TGTGCCAGCAGTGAAGCGCTTCAACGGGGGGCCGGTCAGCCCCAGCATTTT.

This chain joins TRBV9 and TRBJ1-3; the match to TRBD1 covers 10 bases. Germline CDR1 and CDR2: SGDLS and YYNGEE. V trimming: 4 bases; J trimming: 2 bases; junction bases outside the gene matches: 3. The CDR3 is made up of 15 amino acids. CDR3 DNA sequence: TGTGCCAGCAGCCTCGGGACAGGGGCTGGAAACACCATATATTTT. This gives the protein CASSLGTGAGNTIYF.

This rearrangement joins TRBV6-5 to TRBJ1-1; 9 bases fit TRBD1. V trimming: 7 bases; J trimming: 1 base; junction bases outside the gene matches: 4. Germline-derived CDR1 and CDR2 are MNHEY and SVGAGI. The CDR3 runs 14 residues. The CDR3 sequence: CASTMTGGNTEAFF. The CDR3 nucleotides are TGTGCCAGCACTATGACAGGGGGGAACACTGAAGCTTTCTTT.

This clone appeared a few times. This CDR3 reads CASSYSGGRVQETQYF. The CDR3 DNA is TGTGCCAGCAGTTACTCTGGGGGGAGGGTTCAAGAGACCCAGTACTTC. The chain links TRBV6-6 to TRBJ2-5, with 7 bases matching TRBD2. The germline gives CDR1 MNHNY, CDR2 SVGAGI (reference sequence). This CDR3 has 16 amino acids. V dropped 0 bases and J dropped 2; count of bases not matched to a gene: 6.

The gene calls are TRBV5-1 and TRBJ2-7, with D tentatively TRBD1 (6 bases). The CDR3 spans 15 residues. The V end was cut by 4 bases, the J end by 3 bases, with 17 bases between. Per the germline V gene, CDR1 is SGHRS and CDR2 is YFSETQ. CDR3 bases: TGCGCCAGCAGCCCCCTTCCGGACAGTTACTACGAGCAGTACTTC. It specifies CASSPLPDSYYEQYF.

This clone was seen more than once but under ten times. The chain is built from TRBV5-4 and TRBJ2-3; TRBD1 matches at 7 bases. The CDR3 runs to 12 residues. Germline CDR1 and CDR2: SGHNT and YYREEE (reference sequence). V lost 4 bases, J lost 11 bases, and 7 bases stayed unmatched. This chain's CDR3 is CASSLGQDLQYF. CDR3 in DNA: TGTGCCAGCAGCCTCGGACAGGACCTGCAGTATTTT.

This chain joins TRBV7-2 and TRBJ2-2; 8 bases are a match to TRBD1. The CDR3 extends over 15 amino acids. Germline CDR1 and CDR2: SGHTA and FQGNSA. J was trimmed by 4 bases and V by 5 bases; bases with no gene match: 6. CDR3 protein: CASSPLQGGTGELFF. Here the CDR3 DNA reads TGTGCCAGCAGCCCACTACAGGGGGGCACCGGGGAGCTGTTTTTT.

This clone has only a few counts. At the DNA level, this CDR3 is encoded by other sequences in the same sample as well. This chain connects TRBV30 to TRBJ2-2; D is unclear. CDR1 is GTSNPN and CDR2 is SVGIG in the germline V gene (reference sequence). V was cut by 3 bases and J by 8 bases, with 7 bases left in between. The CDR3 is 11 residues long. CDR3 protein: CAWSPGGELFF. The DNA of the CDR3 is TGTGCCTGGAGCCCTGGGGGGGAGCTGTTTTTT. The variable domain in full, completed from reference TRBV30 and TRBJ2-2, reads SQTIHQWPATLVQPVGSPLSLECTVEGTSNPNLYWYRQAAGRGLQLLFYSVGIGQISSEVPQNLSASRPQDRQFILSSKKLLLSDSGFYLCAWSPGGELFFGEGSRLTVL.